The rows below give T cell receptor beta chains drawn from one sample of a study of OX40 agonist ivuxolimab in advanced cancers. Repertoires were generated with immunoSEQ multiplex PCR, while TCRdb's copy carries only in-frame clones and drops some. The top ten hold 0.7% to 1% of the sample, which has 77,000 or so clones, roughly 90% seen once. The source material was CD4+ or CD8+ T cells sorted from blood, sampled in a trial of the OX40 agonist ivuxolimab. Receptor source: an adult with an advanced solid tumor such as melanoma, head and neck, liver or kidney cancer. Each CDR3 is given with its conserved first and last residue. A D gene is named only where the DNA matches it firmly. Not every row has a clone size; where given, it reads once, few, many or a size class.

size: NA; J: TRBJ1-5; D: NA; V: TRBV11-2; CDR3: CASSLGHVRGQPQHF; DNA: TGTGCCAGCAGCTTAGGACACGTCCGTGGACAGCCCCAGCATTTT
size: NA; J: TRBJ1-5; D: NA; V: TRBV5-5; CDR3: CASSFRAGPNQPQHF; DNA: TGTGCCAGCAGCTTTCGCGCGGGGCCCAATCAGCCCCAGCATTTT
size: NA; J: TRBJ2-5; D: NA; V: TRBV7-2; CDR3: CASSLLETQYF; DNA: TGTGCCAGCAGCTTATTAGAGACCCAGTACTTC
size: NA; J: TRBJ2-6; D: NA; V: TRBV9; CDR3: CASSSPSAGANVLTF; DNA: TGTGCCAGCAGCTCTCCCTCGGCTGGGGCCAACGTCCTGACTTTC
size: NA; J: TRBJ1-5; D: TRBD1; V: TRBV28; CDR3: CASSPRQGLRPQHF; DNA: TGTGCCAGCAGTCCGAGACAGGGACTACGGCCCCAGCATTTT
size: NA; J: TRBJ1-1; D: NA; V: TRBV6-6; CDR3: CASTPVHNTEAFF; DNA: TGTGCCAGCACCCCCGTCCATAACACTGAAGCTTTCTTT
size: once; J: TRBJ2-1; D: NA; V: TRBV21-1; CDR3: CASSLLDLLINEQFF; DNA: TGTGCCAGCAGCCTGCTAGATTTGCTAATCAATGAGCAGTTCTTC
size: NA; J: TRBJ1-2; D: NA; V: TRBV6-4; CDR3: CASSDGQTYGYTF; DNA: TGTGCCAGCAGTGACGGGCAGACCTATGGCTACACCTTC
size: NA; J: TRBJ2-7; D: NA; V: TRBV2; CDR3: CASSSRGESSYEQYF; DNA: TGTGCCAGCAGTTCCAGGGGCGAGAGCTCCTACGAGCAGTACTTC
size: NA; J: TRBJ1-2; D: NA; V: TRBV18; CDR3: CASSQEGSYGYTF; DNA: TGTGCCAGCTCACAGGAGGGGAGCTATGGCTACACCTTC